The 23 T cell receptor beta chains in this list originate from one sample, sequenced in a study of T cell repertoires in cytomegalovirus infection. One entry per CDR3 protein results from TCRdb running MiXCR on the reads. The table has around 800,000 distinct CDR3 sequences, 30% to 35% seen once. These receptors' targets are unknown. The sequenced sample was cultured CD8+ T cells from PBMCs, obtained from culture after CMV antigen stimulation. These receptors originate from a human donor in good health (CMV status not recorded). Some clones in this sample may be carry-over from other donors' samples.

A word on this clonotype: At one end, the junction sequence differs from germline, possibly due to a read error. The chain combines TRBV7-9 with TRBJ1-2; the match to TRBD1 covers 7 bases. There are 12 residues in the CDR3. Germline V gene sequence: CDR1 SEHNR, CDR2 FQNEAQ (reference sequence). CDR3 in amino acids: CASSRGGWTGSF. In DNA, the CDR3 is TGTGCCAGCAGCCGAGGGGGCTGGACAGGATCCTTC.

This clonotype was recorded at least ten times. The chain links TRBV7-9 to TRBJ1-1; unclear D gene. Germline V gene sequence: CDR1 SEHNR, CDR2 FQNEAQ (reference sequence). The length of the CDR3 is 14 residues. The V and J ends lost 5 bases and 0 bases respectively, with 10 bases between them. DNA for the CDR3: TGTGCCAGCAGCCCTAGGGAGATGAACACTGAAGCTTTCTTT. Translated: CASSPREMNTEAFF.

The rearrangement links TRBV19 to TRBJ1-1, with a weak D call TRBD1 (5 bases). This CDR3 comprises 14 residues. Germline-derived CDR1 and CDR2 are LNHDA and SQIVND (reference sequence). Deletions cut 5 bases from V and 6 bases from J, with 16 bases between. The CDR3 is CASSWGEGSSEAFF. CDR3 coding DNA: TGTGCCAGTAGTTGGGGGGAGGGCTCTTCTGAAGCTTTCTTT.

CDR3 residues: CASSENRASGTQYF. In nucleotides, the CDR3 is TGCGCCAGCAGTGAGAATAGGGCGTCTGGGACCCAGTACTTC. This chain joins TRBV10-1 and TRBJ2-5; D not certain. Germline lookup yields CDR1 WNHNN and CDR2 SYGVQD (reference sequence). The CDR3 runs 14 residues. Trimming removed 2 bases from V and 7 bases from J, with 14 bases in between.

This clonotype was counted only a few times. The chain couples TRBV12-3 or TRBV12-4 to TRBJ2-5, with 7 bases matching TRBD1. V shed 3 bases and J 5 bases; nucleotides not matched to a gene: 15. The CDR3 contains 17 residues. The DNA for the CDR3 is TGTGCCAGCAGTTTTATTACCCATCGACAGGGAAAGGAGACCCAGTACTTC. It codes for CASSFITHRQGKETQYF.

The rearrangement links TRBV9 to TRBJ2-1; 8 bases are shared with TRBD1. V shed 4 bases and J 4 bases; nucleotides not matched to a gene: 13. The CDR3 spans 17 residues. Germline CDR1 SGDLS, CDR2 YYNGEE. Here the CDR3 reads CASSLHPTGVGYNEQFF. CDR3 in DNA: TGTGCCAGCAGCCTCCACCCGACAGGGGTTGGTTACAATGAGCAGTTCTTC.

The chain joins TRBV18 to TRBJ2-1, with D possibly matching TRBD2 (5 bases). CDR3 size: 13 residues. Trimming left V 5 bases short and J 8 bases short, with 13 bases between. CDR1 KGHSH and CDR2 LQKENI come from the germline V gene. Here the CDR3 DNA reads TGTGCCAGCTCATCAGTCGACGGGGATGAGCAGTTCTTC. Translated: CASSSVDGDEQFF.

This sequence joins TRBV7-6 and TRBJ2-5; perhaps TRBD2 as D (6 bases). The germline V gene encodes CDR1 SGHVS and CDR2 FNYEAQ. Trimming removed 5 bases at V and 5 bases at J, with 15 bases between. CDR3 length equals 14 residues. CDR3 loop: CASSTSRVEETQYF. The CDR3 DNA follows: TGTGCCAGCAGCACTAGCCGGGTGGAGGAGACCCAGTACTTC.

In this sample, this clonotype turned up many times. The J gene is TRBJ2-2, the V gene TRBV7-2; weak D call: TRBD1 (5 bases). V gave up 5 bases and J gave up 6 bases, with 16 bases separating them. Germline CDR1 reads SGHTA; CDR2 reads FQGNSA. The CDR3 extends over 15 amino acids. In DNA, the CDR3 is TGTGCCAGCAGCGCCCAGGGAATAAAATCCGGGGAGCTGTTTTTT. Its translation is CASSAQGIKSGELFF.

This clonotype occurred many times. The chain combines TRBV7-9 with TRBJ2-3; tentative D call: TRBD1 (5 bases). The V end was cut by 2 bases, the J end by 5 bases, with 14 bases between. Germline CDR1 SEHNR, CDR2 FQNEAQ (reference sequence). There are 15 residues in the CDR3. CDR3 sequence (DNA): TGTGCCAGCAGCTTACCTCAGGGCCCCTTAGATACGCAGTATTTT. Amino acids: CASSLPQGPLDTQYF.

In its sample, this clonotype was seen a few times. Here the CDR3 reads CAIIAGDYNEQFF. The CDR3, as DNA: TGTGCCATTATAGCGGGGGACTACAATGAGCAGTTCTTC. The V call is TRBV15, the J call TRBJ2-1; TRBD2 matches at 9 bases. The CDR3 is 13 residues long. The V gene's germline CDR1 is LNHNV and CDR2 YYDKDF (reference sequence). Trimming took 10 bases from V and 3 from J; bases not matched to a gene: 4.

J is TRBJ2-2 and V is TRBV29-1, with D perhaps matching TRBD1 or TRBD2 (5 bases each). The CDR3 is 14 amino acids. Germline CDR1 SQVTM, CDR2 ANQGSEA. V was trimmed by 0 bases and J by 6 bases, leaving 11 bases between them. The CDR3 spells CSVEDRGVPGELFF. In DNA, the CDR3 is TGCAGCGTTGAAGATCGAGGGGTACCCGGGGAGCTGTTTTTT.

The chain combines TRBV6-2 or TRBV6-3 with TRBJ1-1; D is uncertain. V dropped 2 bases and J dropped 3 bases, with 7 bases sitting between them. The CDR3 contains 13 residues. From germline, CDR1 is MNHEY and CDR2 SVGEGT. CDR3: CASSYLVYTEAFF. The DNA for the CDR3 is TGTGCCAGCAGTTACCTGGTTTACACTGAAGCTTTCTTT.

This clonotype was observed a few times. The chain employs TRBV19 and TRBJ1-1, with D tentatively TRBD1 (5 bases). V gave up 5 bases and J gave up 3 bases, with 16 bases separating them. Germline V gene sequence: CDR1 LNHDA, CDR2 SQIVND (reference sequence). The CDR3 length is 15 residues. For the CDR3, the DNA is TGTGCCAGTAGTCCCCACGGGGGTTTGGACACTGAAGCTTTCTTT. Translation gives CASSPHGGLDTEAFF.

This clonotype was counted ten times or more. V and J are TRBV20-1 and TRBJ2-5, with 12 bases identical to TRBD2. V lost 5 bases to trimming and J lost 8 bases; unmatched junction nucleotides: 12. The germline V gene encodes CDR1 DFQATT and CDR2 SNEGSKA (reference sequence). The CDR3 totals 15 residues. CDR3: CSASPTSGGRSTQYF. The CDR3 nucleotides are TGCAGTGCTTCCCCAACTAGCGGGGGGCGAAGTACCCAGTACTTC.

The table lists this clonotype with a few counts. The chain has TRBV6-2 or TRBV6-3 and TRBJ2-1; 11 bases are a match to TRBD2. Looked up from germline, CDR1 is MNHEY and CDR2 is SVGEGT. This CDR3 region has 15 residues. Trimming took 1 base from V and 6 from J; bases not matched to a gene: 2. CDR3 bases: TGTGCCAGCAGTTACTTAGCGGGGGGGCCCAATGAGCAGTTCTTC. Translated: CASSYLAGGPNEQFF.

This clonotype appeared a few times. The chain couples TRBV4-2 to TRBJ1-2, with D unresolved. V was pared by 0 bases and J by 4 bases, with 27 bases between. There are 20 residues in the CDR3. CDR1 and CDR2 (germline): LGHNA, YNFKEQ. CDR3 loop: CASSQEVEGDLGIVGYGYTF. CDR3 nucleotides: TGTGCCAGCAGCCAAGAAGTAGAGGGTGATCTTGGAATAGTGGGCTATGGCTACACCTTC.

This clonotype has more than one count but fewer than ten. The V call is TRBV7-9, the J call TRBJ2-5, with D tentatively TRBD2 (5 bases). This CDR3 contains 12 residues. Germline V gene lookup returns CDR1 SEHNR and CDR2 FQNEAQ (reference sequence). CDR3 nucleotide sequence: TGTGCGGTGCGGGCCGGCAGGGAGACCCAGTACTTC. Protein: CAVRAGRETQYF. The full variable domain, rest sourced from reference TRBV7-9 and TRBJ2-5, is DTGVSQNPRHKITKRGQNVTFRCDPISEHNRLYWYRQTLGQGPEFLTYFQNEAQLEKSRLLSDRFSAERPKGSFSTLEIQRTEQGDSAMYLCAVRAGRETQYFGPGTRLLVL.

This clonotype showed up just a few times. V usage is TRBV7-6 and J usage is TRBJ1-5, with D possibly being TRBD1 (6 bases). Trimming pared 5 bases from V and 7 bases from J, leaving 12 bases between. The germline gives CDR1 SGHVS, CDR2 FNYEAQ. The CDR3 totals 13 residues. The CDR3: CASSPGAEQPQHF. The CDR3 bases are TGTGCCAGCAGCCCAGGGGCAGAACAGCCCCAGCATTTT.

This chain uses TRBV20-1 with TRBJ2-7; no clear D. The CDR3 contains 14 residues. Looked up from germline, CDR1 is DFQATT and CDR2 is SNEGSKA (reference sequence). The ends were cut back, 0 bases at V and 6 bases at J, with 15 bases in the middle. In DNA, the CDR3 is TGCAGTGCTAGAGATTTCCGCCTTTCTACCGAGCAGTACTTC. Translation: CSARDFRLSTEQYF.

Many counts were recorded for this clonotype. The CDR3 sequence is CASSFSGQVTQYF. CDR3 nucleotides: TGTGCCAGCAGCTTTAGCGGACAGGTCACGCAGTATTTT. The chain links TRBV7-2 to TRBJ2-3; tentatively, D is TRBD1 (7 bases). The CDR3 consists of 13 residues. The ends were cut back, 3 bases at V and 9 bases at J, with 13 bases in the middle. Germline V gives CDR1 SGHTA, CDR2 FQGNSA.

This clonotype has a handful of counts. This chain links TRBV6-1 with TRBJ1-1; D is uncertain. Germline V CDR1 and CDR2: MNHNS, SASEGT. The CDR3 sequence is 13 residues long. Trimming removed 3 bases at V and 3 bases at J, with 8 bases between. CDR3 loop: CASSDIPDTEAFF. The CDR3 region has the DNA TGTGCCAGCAGTGACATTCCGGACACTGAAGCTTTCTTT.

This clonotype was seen repeatedly, ten times or more. The V call is TRBV7-2, the J call TRBJ2-3, with unresolved D. This CDR3 has 15 residues. The V gene's germline CDR1 is SGHTA and CDR2 FQGNSA. V was clipped by 1 base and J by 0 bases, with 8 bases between them. The CDR3 loop reads CASSLVLPSTDTQYF. The CDR3 DNA is TGTGCCAGCAGCTTAGTCTTACCTAGCACAGATACGCAGTATTTT.